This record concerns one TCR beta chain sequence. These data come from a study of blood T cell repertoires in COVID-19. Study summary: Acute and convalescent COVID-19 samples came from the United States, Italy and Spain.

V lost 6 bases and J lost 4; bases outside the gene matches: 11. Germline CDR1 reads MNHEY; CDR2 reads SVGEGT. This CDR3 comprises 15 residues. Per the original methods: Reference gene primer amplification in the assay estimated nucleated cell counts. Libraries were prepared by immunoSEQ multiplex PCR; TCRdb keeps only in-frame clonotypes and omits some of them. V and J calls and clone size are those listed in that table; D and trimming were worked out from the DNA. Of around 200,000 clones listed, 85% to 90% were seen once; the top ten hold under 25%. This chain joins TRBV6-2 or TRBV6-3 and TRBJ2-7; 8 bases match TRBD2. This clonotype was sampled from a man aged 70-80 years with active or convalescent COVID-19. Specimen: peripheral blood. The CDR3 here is CASSPIAGYIYEQYF. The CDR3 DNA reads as TGTGCCAGCAGCCCTATAGCGGGATATATTTACGAGCAGTACTTC.